The 24 T cell receptor beta chains below were found in one sample sequenced in a study of blood T cell repertoires in COVID-19. Here immunoSEQ multiplex PCR was the method, and the copy in TCRdb shows in-frame clones only, minus some. The data hold about 130,000 clones, with approximately 86% observed a single time. Input material: PBMCs or T cells enriched from blood (not recorded which). All receptors come from a woman between 50 and 59 years old who had recovered from COVID-19.

The chain joins TRBV7-9 to TRBJ1-2, with D tentatively TRBD1 (5 bases). The V end was cut by 1 base, the J end by 1 base, with 10 bases between. The CDR3 loop spans 15 amino acids. Germline-derived CDR1 and CDR2 are SEHNR and FQNEAQ (reference sequence). This CDR3 is CASSLDGHINYGYTF. The CDR3 DNA follows: TGTGCCAGCAGCTTAGATGGACACATTAACTATGGCTACACCTTC.

With respect to this clone: At one of its ends the junction is not consistent with the germline gene, which may arise from a read error. The rearrangement uses TRBV9 and TRBJ1-1, with 8 bases lining up with TRBD1. This CDR3 region has 13 residues. CDR1 and CDR2 from the germline V gene are SGDLS and YYNGEE. Written as DNA, the CDR3 is TGTGCCAGCAGCCCAAGGACAGGGCTTGAGCGTTCTTTT. Residues: CASSPRTGLERSF.

This clone was recorded only once. The chain couples TRBV3-1 (or the pseudogene TRBV3-2) to TRBJ2-7; 9 bases align to TRBD2. The CDR3 loop spans 13 amino acids. Germline CDR1 reads LGHDT; CDR2 reads YNNKEL (reference sequence). The trim removed 4 bases at V and 6 bases at J, leaving 4 bases unmatched. The CDR3 here is CASSPQTSGEQYF. CDR3 coding DNA: TGTGCCAGCAGCCCCCAGACTAGCGGCGAGCAGTACTTC.

The chain uses TRBV6-2 or TRBV6-3 and TRBJ1-5; 7 bases map to TRBD1. This CDR3 is built from 15 residues. CDR1 MNHEY and CDR2 SVGEGT come from the germline V gene. V dropped 2 bases and J dropped 1; count of bases not matched to a gene: 2. DNA of the CDR3: TGTGCCAGCAGTTACGAACAGGGGAGCAATCAGCCCCAGCATTTT. It yields the protein CASSYEQGSNQPQHF.

The J gene is TRBJ2-5, the V gene TRBV6-5; D call uncertain. V was trimmed by 5 bases and J by 0 bases, leaving 10 bases between them. From germline, CDR1 is MNHEY and CDR2 SVGAGI. This CDR3 contains 14 residues. In DNA form, the CDR3 reads TGTGCCAGCAGTAATGGGCAGTACCAAGAGACCCAGTACTTC. It yields the protein CASSNGQYQETQYF.

The rearrangement uses TRBV2 and TRBJ2-7, with D unresolved. There are 13 residues in the CDR3. V lost 1 base and J lost 4, with 8 bases in between. Germline-derived CDR1 and CDR2 are SNHLY and FYNNEI. The CDR3 nucleotides read TGTGCCAGCAGTGAAGTACAGAATTACGAGCAGTACTTC. This codes for CASSEVQNYEQYF.

The chain recombines TRBV12-3 or TRBV12-4 with TRBJ1-4; D gene uncertain. With 6 bases removed from V and 5 bases from J, the gap between germline ends came to 10 bases. The CDR3 has 13 amino acids. The CDR3 region has the DNA TGTGCCAGCAGGGGCAGCTACAATGAAAAACTGTTTTTT. Protein sequence: CASRGSYNEKLFF.

This chain's CDR3 is CASSGDGGGSEAFF. The CDR3 DNA follows: TGTGCCAGTAGTGGCGACGGGGGGGGTTCAGAAGCTTTCTTT. The genes are TRBV19 and TRBJ1-1, with a weak D call TRBD1 (5 bases). This CDR3 region has 14 residues. V was pared by 5 bases and J by 8 bases, with 18 bases between. Germline lookup yields CDR1 LNHDA and CDR2 SQIVND (reference sequence).

J is TRBJ1-1 and V is TRBV7-2; 7 bases line up with TRBD1. Trimming removed 5 bases from V and 6 bases from J; junction bases left unmatched: 9. Germline CDR1 is SGHTA and CDR2 is FQGNSA. CDR3 length: 14 amino acids. This chain's CDR3 is CASSLRQGSAEAFF. In DNA, the CDR3 is TGTGCCAGCAGCCTCAGACAGGGTAGCGCTGAAGCTTTCTTT.

The chain couples TRBV18 to TRBJ2-7; D is perhaps TRBD2 (6 bases). There are 15 residues in the CDR3. Germline CDR1 KGHSH, CDR2 LQKENI. Trimming shortened V by 2 bases and J by 5 bases, and 16 bases separated the two germline ends. The CDR3 DNA reads as TGTGCCAGCTCACCATCCCCTAGCGTAAGCCACGAGCAGTACTTC. This gives the protein CASSPSPSVSHEQYF.

The count of this clone is one. The V and J genes are TRBV5-1 and TRBJ2-2; TRBD2 is a possible D gene (6 bases). V was pared by 2 bases and J by 4 bases, with 9 bases between. Per the germline V gene, CDR1 is SGHRS and CDR2 is YFSETQ. CDR3 length: 14 residues. CDR3 protein: CASSFGGGTGELFF. DNA of the CDR3: TGCGCCAGCAGCTTCGGGGGTGGCACCGGGGAGCTGTTTTTT.

This rearrangement joins TRBV24-1 to TRBJ2-5; D is perhaps TRBD2 (5 bases). The CDR3 has 13 amino acids. The V and J ends lost 2 bases and 8 bases respectively, with 11 bases between them. The V gene's germline CDR1 is KGHDR and CDR2 SFDVKD. The CDR3 coding sequence is TGTGCCACCAGTGATTCGACTAAACGAACCCAGTACTTC. Translation: CATSDSTKRTQYF.

This chain joins TRBV7-6 and TRBJ1-4; D is perhaps TRBD1 (6 bases). The ends were cut back, 5 bases at V and 8 bases at J, with 18 bases in the middle. The germline gives CDR1 SGHVS, CDR2 FNYEAQ. CDR3 length: 15 amino acids. The CDR3 protein is CASSPTAGGREKLFF. The CDR3 nucleotides are TGTGCCAGCAGCCCGACCGCGGGGGGCCGGGAAAAACTGTTTTTT.

The gene calls are TRBV11-2 and TRBJ2-5; the D gene is possibly TRBD1 (6 bases). The CDR3 totals 14 residues. V lost 1 base and J lost 5, with 11 bases in between. The germline gives CDR1 SGHAT, CDR2 FQNNGV. The CDR3 DNA reads TGTGCCAGCAGCTTAGGACAGGCGGGCGAGACCCAGTACTTC. This codes for CASSLGQAGETQYF.

The chain is built from TRBV6-4 and TRBJ1-1; 8 bases fit TRBD1. The CDR3 runs to 13 residues. Germline trimming cut 5 bases from V and 4 bases from J; bases unmatched to any gene: 3. Germline V lookup: CDR1 MRHNA, CDR2 SNTAGT. CDR3 sequence reads: CASSQQGGTEAFF. The CDR3 region has the DNA TGTGCCAGCAGTCAACAGGGGGGCACTGAAGCTTTCTTT.

This sequence joins TRBV11-2 and TRBJ2-7, with D unclear. V lost 1 base and J 2 bases, leaving 9 bases between the germline ends. This CDR3 comprises 14 residues. Germline lookup yields CDR1 SGHAT and CDR2 FQNNGV. CDR3 DNA: TGTGCCAGCAGCTTAGGTCCAGTTCCCTACGAGCAGTACTTC. Encoded protein: CASSLGPVPYEQYF.

The chain recombines TRBV12-5 with TRBJ2-5, with a possible D match to TRBD2 (5 bases). The CDR3 covers 15 residues. V shed 2 bases and J shed 1 base, with 11 bases lying between them. Germline CDR1 and CDR2: LGHNT and FRNRAP. CDR3 protein: CASGLPLSGQETQYF. Here the CDR3 DNA reads TGTGCTAGTGGTTTGCCTCTGAGCGGCCAAGAGACCCAGTACTTC.

This clone showed up just a few times. This chain joins TRBV7-2 and TRBJ2-1; 8 bases fit TRBD1. The germline gives CDR1 SGHTA, CDR2 FQGNSA. CDR3 length: 16 residues. After removal of 4 bases from V and 1 base from J, the junction contained 6 bases not matched to a gene. The CDR3 region has the DNA TGTGCCAGCAGCTCTCGACAGGGGTCTTCCTACAATGAGCAGTTCTTC. Amino acid sequence: CASSSRQGSSYNEQFF.

The CDR3 DNA sequence: TGTGCCAGCAGGGACCTCGGGGGGCCAGAGAATTCACCCCTCCACTTT. Protein sequence: CASRDLGGPENSPLHF. The genes are TRBV2 and TRBJ1-6, with D perhaps matching TRBD1 (6 bases). The germline CDR1 and CDR2 sequences are SNHLY and FYNNEI. CDR3 length equals 16 residues. V was trimmed by 6 bases and J by 7 bases, leaving 19 bases between them.

V usage is TRBV5-1 and J usage is TRBJ2-2, with a possible D match to TRBD1 (6 bases). The V and J ends lost 4 bases and 4 bases respectively, with 14 bases between them. The CDR3 has 15 amino acids. The germline CDR1 and CDR2 sequences are SGHRS and YFSETQ. The DNA for the CDR3 is TGCGCCAGCAGCGGGACACAGGGTACCACCGGGGAGCTGTTTTTT. Its protein is CASSGTQGTTGELFF.

This chain links TRBV4-1 with TRBJ2-3, with D unclear. The CDR3 is 14 amino acids. Trimming cost V 4 bases and J 0 bases, with 8 bases left between them. Germline CDR1 MGHRA, CDR2 YSYEKL. The CDR3 region has the DNA TGCGCCAGCAGCCCCCTCCCTAGCACAGATACGCAGTATTTT. Its translation is CASSPLPSTDTQYF.

This clone was observed a single time. The chain employs TRBV6-5 and TRBJ2-7; TRBD1 agrees at 8 bases. The CDR3 is 14 residues long. Germline V gene data show CDR1 as MNHEY and CDR2 as SVGAGI. Trimming removed 4 bases from V and 0 bases from J; junction bases left unmatched: 2. The CDR3 loop is CASSWTGISYEQYF. DNA of the CDR3: TGTGCCAGCAGTTGGACAGGGATCTCCTACGAGCAGTACTTC.

This clone was seen only a few times. Written as DNA, the CDR3 is TGTGCCAGCAGCTTAAGAGACAGGGGTCTTGGCTCCTACAATGAGCAGTTCTTC. Its protein is CASSLRDRGLGSYNEQFF. V usage is TRBV11-2 and J usage is TRBJ2-1; 8 nucleotides align to TRBD1. This CDR3 contains 18 residues. The V and J ends lost 2 bases and 0 bases, in that order; junction bases with no gene match: 9. The germline V gene has CDR1 SGHAT and CDR2 FQNNGV.

A few counts support this clone. V and J are TRBV30 and TRBJ1-5, with TRBD1 matching 7 bases. Per the germline V gene, CDR1 is GTSNPN and CDR2 is SVGIG (reference sequence). V shed 2 bases and J 6 bases; nucleotides not matched to a gene: 7. This CDR3 spans 14 amino acids. The CDR3 bases are TGTGCCTGGAGTAAGACAGGGTCCGGTCAGCCCCAGCATTTT. It is translated as CAWSKTGSGQPQHF.